These 31 T cell receptor beta chains came from one sample sequenced in a study of T cell changes during pregnancy in multiple sclerosis. Assay used: immunoSEQ multiplex PCR; TCRdb lists only in-frame clones, some missing. The sample contains under 40,000 clones, around 90% of which appear only once. The material was peripheral blood, obtained in the third trimester of pregnancy. The source is a female donor in good health, enrolled as a control in a pregnancy study.

This chain uses TRBV6-1 with TRBJ2-5, with TRBD2 matching over 11 bases. V was clipped by 2 bases and J by 5 bases; unmatched bases: 4. Germline V lookup: CDR1 MNHNS, CDR2 SASEGT. The CDR3 totals 15 residues. CDR3 loop: CASSEISGGAETQYF. The CDR3 bases are TGTGCCAGCAGTGAAATTAGCGGGGGGGCGGAGACCCAGTACTTC.

This clone was counted a few times. This chain joins TRBV5-4 and TRBJ1-1; 7 bases map to TRBD1. With V trimmed by 7 bases and J by 4 bases, 10 bases remained unmatched. The CDR3 extends over 14 amino acids. Germline V CDR1 and CDR2: SGHNT, YYREEE (reference sequence). The CDR3: CASSSGGKSTEAFF. CDR3 DNA sequence: TGTGCCAGCTCATCAGGGGGAAAAAGCACTGAAGCTTTCTTT.

The rearrangement joins TRBV30 to TRBJ2-2, with 10 nucleotides matching TRBD1. CDR1 GTSNPN and CDR2 SVGIG come from the germline V gene (reference sequence). V was pared by 5 bases and J by 2 bases, with 2 bases of the junction left unmatched. CDR3 size: 14 residues. CDR3 in DNA: TGTGCCTGGGAGACAGGGGGCAACACCGGGGAGCTGTTTTTT. This translates into CAWETGGNTGELFF.

The chain couples TRBV7-2 to TRBJ2-1; tentative D call: TRBD2 (5 bases). The CDR3 is made up of 17 amino acids. Germline V gene lookup returns CDR1 SGHTA and CDR2 FQGNSA. V was pared by 8 bases and J by 0 bases, with 20 bases between. This CDR3 reads CASGPKVSGGSYNEQFF. CDR3 nucleotides: TGTGCCAGCGGCCCGAAAGTGAGCGGAGGCTCCTACAATGAGCAGTTCTTC.

The gene calls are TRBV14 and TRBJ1-4; D may be TRBD1 (6 bases). There are 16 residues in the CDR3. Germline values: CDR1 SGHDN, CDR2 FVKESK. V lost 3 bases to trimming and J lost 10 bases, with 21 bases between them. The CDR3 DNA follows: TGTGCCAGCAGCCACGCCTTTACAGGGATTATCGGAAAACTGTTTTTT. It is translated as CASSHAFTGIIGKLFF.

In DNA form, the CDR3 reads TGTGCCAGCAGCGAAAGGACAGGGGGGGGCACAGATACGCAGTATTTT. Translation: CASSERTGGGTDTQYF. The chain links TRBV7-9 to TRBJ2-3; TRBD1 matches 10 bases. V lost 5 bases to trimming and J lost 1 base; unmatched junction nucleotides: 6. Germline V gives CDR1 SEHNR, CDR2 FQNEAQ (reference sequence). The CDR3 has 16 amino acids.

The genes are TRBV5-4 and TRBJ2-2; 15 nucleotides line up with TRBD2. The V and J ends lost 3 bases and 0 bases, in that order; junction bases with no gene match: 3. Germline CDR1 SGHNT, CDR2 YYREEE (reference sequence). The CDR3 runs 18 residues. The CDR3 region has the DNA TGTGCCAGCAGCTACGGACTAGCGGGGGGGGCGAACACCGGGGAGCTGTTTTTT. Its translation is CASSYGLAGGANTGELFF.

The CDR3 coding sequence is TGTGCCAGCAGTCCCAAAGGACAGGGATCATATGGCTACACCTTC. It specifies CASSPKGQGSYGYTF. The rearrangement uses TRBV27 and TRBJ1-2; 8 nucleotides line up with TRBD1. The CDR3 covers 15 residues. J was trimmed by 5 bases and V by 5 bases; bases with no gene match: 10. CDR1 and CDR2 from the germline V gene are MNHEY and SMNVEV (reference sequence).

The CDR3 DNA sequence: TGTGCCAGCACCCATTCTAGCGGCAGGGGTATCGACGAGCAGTACTTC. It encodes CASTHSSGRGIDEQYF. This chain links TRBV6-6 with TRBJ2-7, with a tentative D call TRBD2 (7 bases). The CDR3 loop spans 16 amino acids. Trimming took 7 bases from V and 5 from J, leaving 24 bases between them. Germline CDR1 and CDR2: MNHNY and SVGAGI (reference sequence).

This chain links TRBV5-1 with TRBJ1-6; TRBD1 matches at 11 bases. Looked up from germline, CDR1 is SGHRS and CDR2 is YFSETQ. This CDR3 region has 17 residues. The J segment lost 13 bases and the V segment lost 0 bases, leaving 12 bases of the junction unmatched. Written as DNA, the CDR3 is TGCGCCAGCAGCTTGGACACCGGCGGGGACAGGGGGTTCCCCCTCCACTTT. Translated: CASSLDTGGDRGFPLHF.

The V and J genes are TRBV5-6 and TRBJ1-4; 9 bases fit TRBD1. The germline V gene encodes CDR1 SGHDT and CDR2 YYEEEE. With 6 bases clipped from V and 7 bases from J, the junction kept 7 bases outside the gene matches. The length of the CDR3 is 14 residues. The CDR3 DNA reads TGTGCCAGCACACAGGGGGCGCAGGGTGAAAAACTGTTTTTT. This translates into CASTQGAQGEKLFF.

The rearrangement uses TRBV5-4 and TRBJ1-2; D possibly corresponds to TRBD1 (5 bases). Trimming took off 2 bases at V and 8 bases at J, with 13 bases between the two ends. Germline V gene lookup returns CDR1 SGHNT and CDR2 YYREEE (reference sequence). The CDR3 has 13 residues. The DNA of the CDR3 is TGTGCCAGCAGCTTTGCCCAGGGCTACGGCTACACCTTC. Its translation is CASSFAQGYGYTF. Together with reference TRBV5-4 and TRBJ1-2, the CDR3 gives the full variable domain: ETGVTQSPTHLIKTRGQQVTLRCSSQSGHNTVSWYQQALGQGPQFIFQYYREEENGRGNFPPRFSGLQFPNYSSELNVNALELDDSALYLCASSFAQGYGYTFGSGTRLTVV.

The J gene is TRBJ2-1, the V gene TRBV9, with TRBD2 matching 13 bases. Germline trimming cut 4 bases from V and 6 bases from J; bases unmatched to any gene: 4. The CDR3 is made up of 15 amino acids. CDR1 is SGDLS, CDR2 YYNGEE, per germline. CDR3 bases: TGTGCCAGCAGCACCCGACTAGCGGGGGGCAATGAGCAGTTCTTC. This translates into CASSTRLAGGNEQFF.

V and J are TRBV28 and TRBJ1-5; 7 bases map to TRBD1. The germline gives CDR1 MDHEN, CDR2 SYDVKM. J gave up 4 bases and V 7 bases, and 4 bases lay outside the gene matches. The CDR3 is made up of 13 amino acids. DNA for the CDR3: TGTGCCAGCAAGGGACAGCTAAATCAGCCCCAGCATTTT. Protein: CASKGQLNQPQHF.

The chain employs TRBV10-3 and TRBJ2-1, with 9 bases that match TRBD1. CDR3 length equals 14 residues. V dropped 10 bases and J dropped 3; count of bases not matched to a gene: 7. Germline-derived CDR1 and CDR2 are ENHRY and SYGVKD. Here the CDR3 DNA reads TGTGCCACCGGGGGACAGGGAGGCTACAATGAGCAGTTCTTC. This sequence encodes CATGGQGGYNEQFF.

This sequence joins TRBV5-1 and TRBJ2-1; 7 nucleotides match TRBD1. V was pared by 6 bases and J by 6 bases, with 9 bases of the junction left unmatched. The germline CDR1 and CDR2 sequences are SGHRS and YFSETQ. The CDR3 is 14 amino acids. DNA of the CDR3: TGCGCCAGCACAACGGGACAGACTGGCAATGAGCAGTTCTTC. Residues: CASTTGQTGNEQFF.

This clone came up once. The J gene is TRBJ2-7, the V gene TRBV4-3, with D hard to call. The V end lost 0 bases, the J end lost 0 bases, and 12 bases lay between the germline ends. The CDR3 runs 16 residues. CDR1 and CDR2 (germline): LGHNA, YSLEER. Here the CDR3 DNA reads TGCGCCAGCAGCCAAGAATTGACGGGTGTCTCCTACGAGCAGTACTTC. Translated: CASSQELTGVSYEQYF.

About this clone itself: In the same sample, other DNA sequences code for this CDR3. The chain combines TRBV5-1 with TRBJ2-7; D may be TRBD1 (7 bases). Germline CDR1 reads SGHRS; CDR2 reads YFSETQ. This CDR3 comprises 16 residues. Deletions cut 4 bases from V and 4 bases from J, with 21 bases between. As DNA, the CDR3 is TGCGCCAGCAGCCTGAAGGGGGCGGGACCCCCTTACGAGCAGTACTTC. Translation gives CASSLKGAGPPYEQYF.

The rearrangement uses TRBV7-2 and TRBJ1-3; D is possibly TRBD1 (5 bases). This CDR3 comprises 18 residues. Germline CDR1 reads SGHTA; CDR2 reads FQGNSA. The V gene lost 1 base and the J gene lost 4 bases, with 20 bases spanning the gap. The CDR3 sequence is CASSLELSAPGLGNTIYF. CDR3 in DNA: TGTGCCAGCAGCTTAGAGCTCTCGGCGCCAGGGCTCGGAAACACCATATATTTT. Supplemented by reference TRBV7-2 and TRBJ1-3, the full variable domain reads GAGVSQSPSNKVTEKGKDVELRCDPISGHTALYWYRQSLGQGLEFLIYFQGNSAPDKSGLPSDRFSAERTGGSVSTLTIQRTQQEDSAVYLCASSLELSAPGLGNTIYFGEGSWLTVV.

This clone was seen only once. The chain recombines TRBV11-2 with TRBJ2-5, with 10 bases fitting TRBD1. V lost 5 bases and J lost 8; bases outside the gene matches: 8. The germline gives CDR1 SGHAT, CDR2 FQNNGV. The CDR3 loop spans 14 amino acids. The CDR3 nucleotides are TGTGCCAGCAGCCTCTCTGGACAGGGGGTAACCCAGTACTTC. Protein: CASSLSGQGVTQYF. Together with reference TRBV11-2 and TRBJ2-5, the CDR3 gives the full variable domain: EAGVAQSPRYKIIEKRQSVAFWCNPISGHATLYWYQQILGQGPKLLIQFQNNGVVDDSQLPKDRFSAERLKGVDSTLKIQPAKLEDSAVYLCASSLSGQGVTQYFGPGTRLLVL.

The rearrangement links TRBV14 to TRBJ2-2, with D maybe TRBD1 (6 bases). Germline CDR1 reads SGHDN; CDR2 reads FVKESK. The CDR3 is made up of 13 amino acids. V was cut by 5 bases and J by 4 bases, with 8 bases left in between. The CDR3 spells CASSYRVTGELFF. CDR3 DNA: TGTGCCAGCAGCTACAGGGTCACCGGGGAGCTGTTTTTT.

The chain joins TRBV2 to TRBJ1-1, with 9 bases matching TRBD1. After removal of 7 bases from V and 3 bases from J, the junction contained 6 bases not matched to a gene. The CDR3 runs to 14 residues. Germline V CDR1 and CDR2: SNHLY, FYNNEI. CDR3 coding DNA: TGTGCCAGCATGGGACAGGGAATACACACTGAAGCTTTCTTT. Translated, it gives CASMGQGIHTEAFF.

The V gene is TRBV19, the J gene TRBJ2-7, with 8 nucleotides matching TRBD1. The CDR3 length is 19 residues. Germline-derived CDR1 and CDR2 are LNHDA and SQIVND (reference sequence). J gave up 2 bases and V 3 bases, and 18 bases lay outside the gene matches. The CDR3 DNA follows: TGTGCCAGTAGTATCGGGGCAGGACAGGGACCTATTTCGGCCTACGAGCAGTACTTC. It translates to CASSIGAGQGPISAYEQYF.

This clone was seen once. The chain carries TRBV5-8 and TRBJ2-5; D not certain. CDR3 size: 11 residues. Germline loops: CDR1 SGHTS, CDR2 YDEGEE. Trimming removed 7 bases from V and 2 bases from J, with 6 bases in between. The CDR3 sequence is CASADQETQYF. The DNA of the CDR3 is TGTGCCAGCGCGGATCAAGAGACCCAGTACTTC.

Only a few counts were recorded for this clone. The rearrangement joins TRBV6-5 to TRBJ2-1, with 10 positions matching TRBD2. Germline V gene data show CDR1 as MNHEY and CDR2 as SVGAGI. V lost 0 bases, J lost 8 bases, and 4 bases stayed unmatched. The CDR3 has 15 residues. Written as DNA, the CDR3 is TGTGCCAGCAGTTACTCTAGCGGGGGGTCCGATGAGCAGTTCTTC. It encodes CASSYSSGGSDEQFF.

This clone was picked up a small number of times. The chain has TRBV9 and TRBJ1-1; a weak D match, TRBD1 (6 bases). Germline V gene lookup returns CDR1 SGDLS and CDR2 YYNGEE. Between the trimmed V and J ends, which lost 6 bases and 1 base, there was a span of 13 bases. The CDR3 is 14 amino acids. In nucleotides, the CDR3 is TGTGCCAGCAACAGGGAAGGGACGAACACTGAAGCTTTCTTT. It specifies CASNREGTNTEAFF. Combining the CDR3 with reference TRBV9 and TRBJ1-1 gives the whole variable domain DSGVTQTPKHLITATGQRVTLRCSPRSGDLSVYWYQQSLDQGLQFLIQYYNGEERAKGNILERFSAQQFPDLHSELNLSSLELGDSALYFCASNREGTNTEAFFGQGTRLTVV.

The J gene is TRBJ1-2, the V gene TRBV9; no clear D. In germline, CDR1 is SGDLS, CDR2 YYNGEE. The CDR3 spans 14 residues. The germline V and J ends were trimmed by 6 bases and 4 bases, with 16 bases remaining between them. The CDR3, as DNA: TGTGCCAGCACCCGGTCCCCCACAGTCTATGGCTACACCTTC. Translated, it gives CASTRSPTVYGYTF.

V and J are TRBV5-1 and TRBJ2-7; 9 bases map to TRBD1. The CDR3 length is 15 residues. Germline loops: CDR1 SGHRS, CDR2 YFSETQ. Trimming at V came to 3 bases and at J to 3 bases, leaving 7 bases not matched to a gene. This CDR3 reads CASSSPGTGYYEQYF. CDR3 nucleotide sequence: TGCGCCAGCAGCTCCCCCGGGACAGGGTACTACGAGCAGTACTTC.

V usage is TRBV28 and J usage is TRBJ2-1, with no clear D. Germline CDR1 is MDHEN and CDR2 is SYDVKM. V shed 7 bases and J shed 0 bases, with 13 bases lying between them. This CDR3 is built from 15 residues. CDR3 loop: CASTTPIGSYNEQFF. The CDR3 DNA reads as TGTGCCAGCACCACCCCCATCGGCTCCTACAATGAGCAGTTCTTC.

V gene TRBV18 combines with J gene TRBJ1-2, with 7 positions matching TRBD1. Germline lookup yields CDR1 KGHSH and CDR2 LQKENI. The CDR3 is made up of 12 amino acids. The V and J ends lost 6 bases and 5 bases, in that order; junction bases with no gene match: 3. CDR3 amino acids: CASSGTVYGYTF. DNA for the CDR3: TGTGCCAGCTCCGGGACAGTGTATGGCTACACCTTC.

V gene TRBV7-6 combines with J gene TRBJ2-2, with 13 bases fitting TRBD2. CDR1 and CDR2 from the germline V gene are SGHVS and FNYEAQ. This CDR3 comprises 15 residues. Trimming took 6 bases from V and 6 from J; bases not matched to a gene: 4. The CDR3 reads CASSWTSGGPGELFF. DNA of the CDR3: TGTGCCAGCAGTTGGACTAGCGGGGGTCCCGGGGAGCTGTTTTTT.